The 12 T cell receptor beta chains below were found in one sample sequenced in a study of blood T cell repertoires in COVID-19. TCRdb keeps only in-frame clones here, not all; method: immunoSEQ multiplex PCR. The table shows approximately 230,000 clones, with about 91% occurring only once. Sequenced: peripheral blood. The receptors were gathered from a woman in her twenties or thirties with COVID-19, enrolled during active disease.

This chain uses TRBV5-5 with TRBJ2-7; D gene ambiguous. Germline loops: CDR1 SGHKS, CDR2 YYEKEE (reference sequence). Trimming stripped 7 bases from V and 6 bases from J, with 11 bases between. The CDR3 covers 11 residues. CDR3 sequence reads: CASSALIEQYF. The CDR3 nucleotides are TGTGCCAGCTCTGCGCTCATCGAGCAGTACTTC.

The V gene is TRBV7-9, the J gene TRBJ2-7; tentatively, D is TRBD1 (6 bases). Per the germline V gene, CDR1 is SEHNR and CDR2 is FQNEAQ (reference sequence). V was pared by 3 bases and J by 3 bases, with 6 bases between. This CDR3 is built from 12 residues. The CDR3 region has the DNA TGTGCCAGCAGCTTGACAGGCTACGAGCAGTACGTC. Translated, it gives CASSLTGYEQYV.

The chain uses TRBV6-6 and TRBJ1-1; tentative D call: TRBD1 (6 bases). Germline V gene lookup returns CDR1 MNHNY and CDR2 SVGAGI (reference sequence). The V end was cut by 5 bases, the J end by 7 bases, with 17 bases between. CDR3 length: 14 residues. CDR3: CASSGHRAGDEAFF. The CDR3 region has the DNA TGTGCCAGCAGTGGGCACAGGGCAGGTGATGAAGCTTTCTTT.

This clone was seen only a few times. The gene calls are TRBV6-5 and TRBJ1-2, with 8 bases aligning to TRBD1. J was trimmed by 12 bases and V by 8 bases; bases with no gene match: 11. There are 12 residues in the CDR3. Germline V gene lookup returns CDR1 MNHEY and CDR2 SVGAGI. The CDR3 loop reads CASGRQGTENTF. CDR3 in DNA: TGTGCCAGCGGACGACAGGGGACGGAAAACACCTTC.

V is TRBV9 and J is TRBJ2-1, with unresolved D. The germline gives CDR1 SGDLS, CDR2 YYNGEE. Trimming pared 2 bases from V and 5 bases from J, leaving 8 bases between. The CDR3 runs to 13 residues. The CDR3 sequence: CASSVQSHNEQFF. CDR3 nucleotide sequence: TGTGCCAGCAGCGTCCAATCCCACAATGAGCAGTTCTTC.

This rearrangement joins TRBV6-5 to TRBJ1-5, with D unclear. The length of the CDR3 is 15 residues. V shed 6 bases and J shed 0 bases, with 12 bases lying between them. Germline-derived CDR1 and CDR2 are MNHEY and SVGAGI. The CDR3 bases are TGTGCCAGCAGATCACAGATTTATAGCAATCAGCCCCAGCATTTT. It is translated as CASRSQIYSNQPQHF.

The chain employs TRBV7-9 and TRBJ2-3; 12 bases agree with TRBD2. CDR3 size: 17 residues. Germline CDR1 reads SEHNR; CDR2 reads FQNEAQ (reference sequence). V was pared by 6 bases and J by 2 bases, with 9 bases of the junction left unmatched. CDR3: CASSRGLAGEFTDTQYF. DNA of the CDR3: TGTGCCAGCAGTCGGGGACTAGCGGGTGAATTCACAGATACGCAGTATTTT. The complete variable domain, with remaining parts taken from reference TRBV7-9 and TRBJ2-3, reads DTGVSQNPRHKITKRGQNVTFRCDPISEHNRLYWYRQTLGQGPEFLTYFQNEAQLEKSRLLSDRFSAERPKGSFSTLEIQRTEQGDSAMYLCASSRGLAGEFTDTQYFGPGTRLTVL.

V is TRBV18 and J is TRBJ2-5; TRBD1 is a possible D gene (6 bases). V dropped 6 bases and J dropped 2 bases, with 13 bases sitting between them. CDR1 is KGHSH and CDR2 is LQKENI in the germline V gene. The CDR3 length is 14 residues. This chain's CDR3 is CASSPGAAQETQYF. The DNA for the CDR3 is TGTGCCAGCTCCCCAGGGGCAGCACAAGAGACCCAGTACTTC.

CDR3 sequence reads: CASRKRGDNEQFF. DNA for the CDR3: TGTGCCAGCAGAAAGCGGGGGGACAATGAGCAGTTCTTC. V is TRBV2 and J is TRBJ2-1; 9 bases are a match to TRBD2. Per the germline V gene, CDR1 is SNHLY and CDR2 is FYNNEI. Trimming at V came to 6 bases and at J to 5 bases, leaving 2 bases not matched to a gene. The CDR3 is 13 residues long.

Regarding this clone: The sample carries other DNA sequences with the same CDR3. The V and J genes are TRBV29-1 and TRBJ2-3; 10 nucleotides align to TRBD1. This CDR3 has 14 amino acids. J was trimmed by 2 bases and V by 3 bases; bases with no gene match: 2. Germline loops: CDR1 SQVTM, CDR2 ANQGSEA. CDR3 protein: CSVEGQGYTDTQYF. DNA of the CDR3: TGCAGCGTTGAGGGACAGGGGTACACAGATACGCAGTATTTT.

This rearrangement joins TRBV27 to TRBJ1-2, with 9 bases identical to TRBD1. V gave up 5 bases and J gave up 6 bases; unmatched junction bases: 4. Germline loops: CDR1 MNHEY, CDR2 SMNVEV (reference sequence). CDR3 length: 13 residues. This CDR3 reads CASSINRGHGYTF. DNA of the CDR3: TGTGCCAGCAGTATAAACAGGGGGCATGGCTACACCTTC.

This chain uses TRBV18 with TRBJ1-2; 7 bases align to TRBD1. Germline V gene data show CDR1 as KGHSH and CDR2 as LQKENI. The V segment lost 2 bases and the J segment 1 base; nucleotides outside the gene matches: 7. The CDR3 is 16 residues long. The CDR3 DNA reads TGTGCCAGCTCACCAAGAAGGCAGGGGGATAACTATGGCTACACCTTC. Its protein is CASSPRRQGDNYGYTF.